This TCR beta chain came from a study of T cells after yellow fever vaccination (dated by TCRdb to the late 2010s). In terms of the full investigation: The SMART-Seq v4 Ultra Low Input RNA kit was used to prepare libraries from fractions with low cell numbers. Blood was drawn at multiple timepoints before and after primary and secondary immunization, with bulk PBMC replicates and cell subsets isolated. Two healthy male donors, one aged 18 to 29 and one aged 30 to 40 years, were included in the cohort. To follow T-cell clones before and after primary and booster YFV17D yellow fever vaccination, bulk TCR alpha and beta repertoires were sequenced over time. Study-wide conclusions, independent of this receptor: After the booster, most of the clones that had expanded following primary vaccination were detected again (roughly 96% of CD4 and around 90% of CD8), which suggests that memory was broadly maintained. A small share of clonotypes occurred in both CD4 and CD8 compartments, likely arising from convergent recombination. The secondary T-cell response was weaker than the primary response but faster, peaking on day 5 instead of day 15. The study included only a couple of donors, which limits how far the findings can be generalized. Because abundant contaminating clonotypes from the bulk population could be contained in FACS-sorted repertoires, computational filtering was required.

The treatment or condition label for this specimen denotes: live attenuated yellow fever vaccine strain. At every blood-draw timepoint, two biological replicates of bulk PBMCs were collected. A standard Ficoll-Paque protocol was used to isolate PBMCs from peripheral blood. TriZol was used to extract RNA from bulk PBMCs, from CD4 and CD8 fractions, and from dextramer-positive and dextramer-negative fractions. Ten or more counts support this clonotype. The specificity of this receptor is unknown. No base qualities exist here, and no much larger clone lies one base off it. The instrument was an Illumina NovaSeq 6000. TCR cDNA was synthesized by 5'RACE template switching, which introduced a universal primer site and unique molecular identifiers. Priming of cDNA synthesis was performed from both the TCR alpha and TCR beta constant segments. Two PCR steps were used to amplify libraries, with sample barcodes and sequencing adapters being added in the second step. Sequencing of the libraries was done on either Illumina HiSeq 2500 (2x100 bp) or NovaSeq (2x150 bp). The authors' pipeline ran thus. MIGEC was used to demultiplex reads and collapse the reads into UMI consensus sequences, and MiXCR was used for V(D)J alignment. Using edgeR on replicate PBMC samples, clonotypes were called vaccine-responding if FDR was below 0.01 and the log2 fold change was above 5 up to day 15. Each bulk clonotype received a CD4 or CD8 identity based on whether the sequenced CD4 or CD8 repertoire contained that clonotype at higher abundance. Using fastp trimming at Q25 and MiXCR clonotype assembly, TCRdb reanalyzed the public sequencing data and kept in-frame beta chains. Rows are unified per CDR3 protein, each entry keeping the most common DNA and genes. The V and J calls were not made by the authors but by TCRdb's processing. The sample table contains 250,000 or so distinct CDR3 sequences; only one count was recorded for approximately 3.6% of them. The top ten clones comprise around 19% of the sample.

Trimming takes 4 bases off V and 4 bases off J; junction bases not matched to a gene: 10. From the germline V gene, CDR1 is SGHRS and CDR2 is YFSETQ. Taken from cysteine to phenylalanine, the CDR3 has 15 residues. The only DNA kept is the CDR3, 45 bases in frame from the first base. The sequence derives from a man younger than 35 who received the YFV17D yellow fever vaccine. The rearrangement joined TRBV5-1 to TRBJ1-1; TRBD1 lines up with 7 middle nucleotides. Sequences were derived from PBMCs, sampled 15 days after the yellow fever booster vaccination. CDR3 region: CASSRDESGGTEAFF. The bases read TGCGCCAGCAGCAGGGATGAGTCAGGGGGCACTGAAGCTTTCTTT.